This T cell receptor beta chain was retrieved from a study of blood T cell repertoires in COVID-19. Study as a whole: Samples of COVID-19 (acute and convalescent) were obtained from the United States, Italy and Spain. PBMCs, B-cell-depleted T cells, or T cells were the source of the cDNA or gDNA that made up the material.

V was shortened by 4 bases and J by 2 bases, with 12 bases between the two germline ends. This CDR3 contains 15 residues. Germline loops: CDR1 SGHRS, CDR2 YFSETQ. Original processing notes: Estimation of nucleated cell counts was performed using reference gene primer amplification. Here immunoSEQ multiplex PCR was the method, and the copy in TCRdb shows in-frame clones only, minus some. That table gives V, J and clone size, and the DNA gave D and trimming. Among around 180,000 clones listed, approximately 90% were seen once. Material: peripheral blood. The receptor was isolated from a man between 60 and 75 years old with acute or convalescent COVID-19. The rearrangement links TRBV5-1 to TRBJ2-2; a possible D gene is TRBD1 (5 bases). This CDR3 is CASSISGFNTGELFF. In nucleotides, the CDR3 is TGCGCCAGCAGCATCTCAGGGTTTAACACCGGGGAGCTGTTTTTT.